This passage covers 13 T cell receptor beta chains from one sample sequenced in a study of human T cells and chemical hapten exposure. TCRdb used MiXCR to reprocess the RACE reads, holding one entry per CDR3 protein. The profile shows about 45,000 distinct CDR3 sequences, around 4.5% of them singletons. As for time point: healthy volunteer bleed at 2 weeks. Extraction of total RNA was performed on unfractionated whole blood. The source material was whole blood. The receptors were gathered from a female donor in good health. Some clones in this sample may be carry-over from other donors' samples.

This clonotype was picked up many times. This chain connects TRBV7-6 to TRBJ2-3; TRBD2 might be the D (5 bases). Between the trimmed V and J ends, which lost 0 bases and 4 bases, there was a span of 20 bases. CDR1 SGHVS and CDR2 FNYEAQ come from the germline V gene. CDR3 length equals 18 residues. The CDR3 region is CASSLAKAARVHADTQYF. The DNA for the CDR3 is TGTGCCAGCAGCTTAGCAAAAGCGGCTAGAGTACATGCAGATACGCAGTATTTT.

This clonotype was detected many times. The rearrangement links TRBV20-1 to TRBJ2-1; 8 bases map to TRBD2. There are 19 residues in the CDR3. Germline values: CDR1 DFQATT, CDR2 SNEGSKA (reference sequence). Trimming cost V 3 bases and J 2 bases; bases outside gene matches: 18. In nucleotides, the CDR3 is TGCAGTGCTAGGTTTGAGGGGTTGATCGGGGGGGGTACCTACAATGAGCAGTTCTTC. Translating it yields CSARFEGLIGGGTYNEQFF.

This clonotype was counted at least ten times. V is TRBV6-1 and J is TRBJ2-3; 14 bases map to TRBD2. Unmatched junction bases numbered 1, after V lost 3 bases and J lost 2 bases. The CDR3 totals 16 residues. In germline, CDR1 is MNHNS, CDR2 SASEGT. CDR3: CASSETSGGATDTQYF. The CDR3 bases are TGTGCCAGCAGTGAGACTAGCGGGGGGGCCACAGATACGCAGTATTTT.

This clonotype was seen repeatedly, ten times or more. The chain has TRBV18 and TRBJ2-3; 9 bases are shared with TRBD2. The CDR3 contains 16 residues. CDR1 is KGHSH and CDR2 is LQKENI in the germline V gene. V lost 3 bases to trimming and J lost 2 bases; unmatched junction nucleotides: 6. The CDR3 nucleotides read TGTGCCAGCTCACCTCCGACTAGCGGTCACACAGATACGCAGTATTTT. This translates into CASSPPTSGHTDTQYF.

This clonotype appeared many times. The chain links TRBV7-2 to TRBJ1-6; possibly TRBD1 for D (6 bases). The V gene's germline CDR1 is SGHTA and CDR2 FQGNSA. V was clipped by 2 bases and J by 0 bases, with 14 bases between them. The CDR3 loop spans 18 amino acids. This CDR3 reads CASSLRGARSSYNSPLHF. DNA of the CDR3: TGTGCCAGCAGCTTACGGGGGGCGAGGAGCTCCTATAATTCACCCCTCCACTTT.

This clonotype was seen repeatedly, ten times or more. The chain is built from TRBV27 and TRBJ1-2; D unresolved. Trimming cost V 0 bases and J 7 bases, with 15 bases left between them. CDR3 length equals 15 residues. CDR1 and CDR2 from the germline V gene are MNHEY and SMNVEV (reference sequence). Written as DNA, the CDR3 is TGTGCCAGCAGTTTATCCGGTGGTGGCTTCCCTGGCTACACCTTC. Its protein product is CASSLSGGGFPGYTF.

This clonotype appeared many times. This chain uses TRBV7-9 with TRBJ1-2, with a weak D call TRBD1 (6 bases). V shed 1 base and J shed 8 bases, with 14 bases lying between them. Germline V gene sequence: CDR1 SEHNR, CDR2 FQNEAQ (reference sequence). The CDR3 contains 14 residues. The CDR3, as DNA: TGTGCCAGCAGCTTAGTTAGCAGGGGAAGCGGCTACACCTTC. Translating it yields CASSLVSRGSGYTF.

This clonotype was counted many times. The V call is TRBV6-2 or TRBV6-3, the J call TRBJ2-7, with 7 nucleotides matching TRBD1. The CDR3 has 16 residues. V dropped 0 bases and J dropped 2; count of bases not matched to a gene: 7. Germline V lookup: CDR1 MNHEY, CDR2 SVGEGT. The CDR3 sequence: CASSYSPGTAPYEQYF. DNA for the CDR3: TGTGCCAGCAGTTACTCTCCCGGGACAGCGCCCTACGAGCAGTACTTC.

This clonotype was recorded many times. V usage is TRBV27 and J usage is TRBJ1-2; D might be TRBD1 (5 bases). Germline values: CDR1 MNHEY, CDR2 SMNVEV (reference sequence). Trimming removed 5 bases at V and 0 bases at J, with 16 bases between. CDR3 length equals 16 residues. The CDR3 reads CASSPTPPGPNYGYTF. The CDR3 nucleotides read TGTGCCAGCAGTCCCACTCCCCCAGGGCCTAACTATGGCTACACCTTC.

The sample holds many counts of this clonotype. The V call is TRBV2, the J call TRBJ2-1, with 12 bases fitting TRBD2. The CDR3 has 15 residues. Looked up from germline, CDR1 is SNHLY and CDR2 is FYNNEI. V lost 5 bases and J lost 4; bases outside the gene matches: 3. The CDR3 protein is CASSPLAGGYNEQFF. CDR3 nucleotides: TGTGCCAGCAGTCCTCTAGCGGGGGGGTACAATGAGCAGTTCTTC.

This clonotype was counted ten times or more. J is TRBJ1-1 and V is TRBV3-1, with D possibly being TRBD1 (5 bases). In germline, CDR1 is LGHDT, CDR2 YNNKEL (reference sequence). This CDR3 is built from 16 residues. With 0 bases removed from V and 1 base from J, the gap between germline ends came to 12 bases. The CDR3 region has the DNA TGTGCCAGCAGCCAAGATCTCTGGGGGGAGAACACTGAAGCTTTCTTT. Protein: CASSQDLWGENTEAFF.

Many counts were recorded for this clonotype. The chain has TRBV20-1 and TRBJ2-5; D might be TRBD1 (5 bases). Germline V gene lookup returns CDR1 DFQATT and CDR2 SNEGSKA (reference sequence). V shed 2 bases and J shed 4 bases, with 8 bases lying between them. This CDR3 comprises 12 residues. The CDR3 here is CSARQGIETQYF. In nucleotides, the CDR3 is TGCAGTGCTAGACAGGGAATAGAGACCCAGTACTTC.

This clonotype was seen ten or more times. V gene TRBV10-3 combines with J gene TRBJ2-1; D may be TRBD2 (5 bases). The CDR3 contains 15 residues. Trimming removed 4 bases from V and 0 bases from J, with 10 bases in between. CDR1 and CDR2 from the germline V gene are ENHRY and SYGVKD. CDR3 loop: CAISVGGASYNEQFF. The CDR3 DNA reads as TGTGCCATCAGTGTAGGAGGAGCCTCCTACAATGAGCAGTTCTTC.